These 24 T cell receptor beta chains were sequenced from one sample in a study of T cell responses to AZD1222 COVID-19 vaccine. Using immunoSEQ multiplex PCR, the repertoire was profiled, and TCRdb retains in-frame clones only, with some absent. This sample has approximately 130,000 clones, with about 90% found just once. Sequenced here: peripheral blood, sampled on day 0 of AZD1222 vaccination. The receptors originated from an adult in good health.

The CDR3 coding sequence is TGCGCCAGCAGCTTGAGGGGTATAGAAGAGACCCAGTACTTC. It codes for CASSLRGIEETQYF. This chain connects TRBV5-1 to TRBJ2-5; D is possibly TRBD1 (5 bases). Germline loops: CDR1 SGHRS, CDR2 YFSETQ. Trimming pared 1 base from V and 3 bases from J, leaving 10 bases between. This CDR3 comprises 14 residues.

The sample holds one count of this clone. This chain links TRBV19 with TRBJ1-1, with TRBD1 matching over 7 bases. The CDR3 runs 14 residues. J was trimmed by 8 bases and V by 9 bases; bases with no gene match: 15. CDR1 LNHDA and CDR2 SQIVND come from the germline V gene (reference sequence). Here the CDR3 reads CASKNLGGAGEAFF. The CDR3 coding sequence is TGTGCCAGCAAGAATCTAGGGGGCGCAGGCGAAGCTTTCTTT.

This clone was seen a single time. For the CDR3, the DNA is TGTGCCAGCAATAGCGGGAGGCCATCCTACAATGAGCAGTTCTTC. It yields the protein CASNSGRPSYNEQFF. The rearrangement links TRBV2 to TRBJ2-1, with 10 bases identical to TRBD2. This CDR3 contains 15 residues. CDR1 and CDR2 (germline): SNHLY, FYNNEI. Trimming removed 7 bases from V and 1 base from J; junction bases left unmatched: 4.

The chain employs TRBV7-9 and TRBJ1-2; D ambiguous. The CDR3 runs to 13 residues. The V gene lost 4 bases and the J gene lost 3 bases, with 9 bases spanning the gap. Germline V CDR1 and CDR2: SEHNR, FQNEAQ (reference sequence). The CDR3, as DNA: TGTGCCAGCAGCTCCGGAGCCTACTATGGCTACACCTTC. Protein product: CASSSGAYYGYTF.

In DNA, the CDR3 is TGTGCCAGCAGACCCCGACTAGCGGGATCCTACAATGAGCAGTTCTTC. It encodes CASRPRLAGSYNEQFF. This sequence joins TRBV7-9 and TRBJ2-1; 11 nucleotides agree with TRBD2. The V gene's germline CDR1 is SEHNR and CDR2 FQNEAQ (reference sequence). The CDR3 loop spans 16 amino acids. V lost 6 bases to trimming and J lost 1 base; unmatched junction nucleotides: 5.

The gene calls are TRBV5-1 and TRBJ2-5; possibly TRBD2 for D (6 bases). Germline V gene sequence: CDR1 SGHRS, CDR2 YFSETQ. The CDR3 covers 14 residues. Trimming pared 3 bases from V and 1 base from J, leaving 10 bases between. The CDR3 DNA reads TGCGCCAGCAGCTCTCTAGCGAGCCAAGAGACCCAGTACTTC. It yields the protein CASSSLASQETQYF.

V is TRBV27 and J is TRBJ1-2, with 7 nucleotides matching TRBD1. CDR3 length equals 15 residues. Germline lookup yields CDR1 MNHEY and CDR2 SMNVEV (reference sequence). The V segment lost 2 bases and the J segment 5 bases; nucleotides outside the gene matches: 8. CDR3 protein: CASSLKARGGYGYTF. CDR3 DNA: TGTGCCAGCAGTTTAAAGGCCAGGGGGGGATATGGCTACACCTTC.

The chain carries TRBV18 and TRBJ2-7; D is ambiguous. This CDR3 is 14 amino acids long. Trimming stripped 4 bases from V and 3 bases from J, with 13 bases between. Germline V CDR1 and CDR2: KGHSH, LQKENI. The CDR3 DNA reads TGTGCCAGCTCACGGTCGCAGACCGACTACGAGCAGTACTTC. Translated, it gives CASSRSQTDYEQYF.

The rearrangement links TRBV14 to TRBJ2-5, with TRBD2 as a possible D gene (6 bases). Germline-derived CDR1 and CDR2 are SGHDN and FVKESK. Deletions cut 1 base from V and 7 bases from J, with 13 bases between. The CDR3 is made up of 14 amino acids. For the CDR3, the DNA is TGTGCCAGCAGCCAAGCGCAGGCGGGGTGGACCCAGTACTTC. Amino acids: CASSQAQAGWTQYF.

V usage is TRBV10-3 and J usage is TRBJ2-7, with 12 bases aligning to TRBD1. Germline CDR1 and CDR2: ENHRY and SYGVKD. The trim removed 3 bases at V and 7 bases at J, leaving 13 bases unmatched. This CDR3 has 17 residues. This CDR3 reads CAISDPRGGQGAGEQYF. The CDR3 DNA is TGTGCCATCAGTGACCCCCGCGGGGGACAGGGGGCCGGAGAGCAGTACTTC.

This chain links TRBV7-8 with TRBJ1-2; D perhaps matches TRBD1 (5 bases). The CDR3 is 11 residues long. Germline CDR1 reads SGHVS; CDR2 reads FQNEAQ. V was clipped by 4 bases and J by 6 bases, with 6 bases between them. CDR3 DNA: TGTGCCAGCAGCTCCAGGGATGGCTACACCTTC. Protein sequence: CASSSRDGYTF.

The DNA of the CDR3 is TGTGCCACCAGTCCGGGCAGCGCGAACACCGGGGAGCTGTTTTTT. Encoded protein: CATSPGSANTGELFF. V usage is TRBV24-1 and J usage is TRBJ2-2; no clear D. Germline V lookup: CDR1 KGHDR, CDR2 SFDVKD. V lost 6 bases to trimming and J lost 0 bases, with 10 bases between them. The CDR3 loop spans 15 amino acids.

The rearrangement links TRBV30 to TRBJ1-3; D may be TRBD1 (5 bases). The CDR3 contains 15 residues. CDR1 is GTSNPN and CDR2 is SVGIG in the germline V gene (reference sequence). V was shortened by 2 bases and J by 6 bases, with 17 bases between the two germline ends. The CDR3 DNA sequence: TGTGCCTGGAGTAGACAGTTCTGGGGTTTAAACACCATATATTTT. This encodes CAWSRQFWGLNTIYF.

V is TRBV4-1 and J is TRBJ1-5; no definite D call. Trimming pared 5 bases from V and 0 bases from J, leaving 5 bases between. CDR3 size: 13 residues. CDR1 is MGHRA and CDR2 is YSYEKL in the germline V gene. DNA of the CDR3: TGCGCCAGCAGCAGCACTAGCAATCAGCCCCAGCATTTT. Translated: CASSSTSNQPQHF.

The chain combines TRBV18 with TRBJ1-2; TRBD1 aligns across 7 bases. CDR3 length equals 16 residues. In germline, CDR1 is KGHSH, CDR2 LQKENI. The ends lost 4 bases at V and 7 bases at J; junction bases unmatched: 15. Here the CDR3 reads CASSLDRTGAFGGYTF. As DNA, the CDR3 is TGTGCCAGCTCACTCGATAGAACAGGGGCCTTTGGTGGCTACACCTTC.

The gene calls are TRBV18 and TRBJ1-2; TRBD1 aligns across 7 bases. This CDR3 spans 13 amino acids. The V gene's germline CDR1 is KGHSH and CDR2 LQKENI. The junction had 4 bases not matched to a gene; V was cut back by 1 base and J by 8 bases. The CDR3 spells CASSPQGASGYTF. CDR3 sequence (DNA): TGTGCCAGCTCACCACAGGGGGCGAGCGGCTACACCTTC.

V usage is TRBV5-5 and J usage is TRBJ2-3; 7 bases fit TRBD2. Trimming at V came to 4 bases and at J to 1 base, leaving 12 bases not matched to a gene. CDR3 length: 17 amino acids. Germline CDR1 is SGHKS and CDR2 is YYEKEE (reference sequence). CDR3 DNA sequence: TGTGCCAGCAGCAGTCGCGGGGAGGGCCTTGGCACAGATACGCAGTATTTT. Amino acids: CASSSRGEGLGTDTQYF.

The chain carries TRBV5-1 and TRBJ2-1; possibly TRBD2 for D (5 bases). Trimming took off 1 base at V and 0 bases at J, with 14 bases between the two ends. The CDR3 contains 17 residues. Germline values: CDR1 SGHRS, CDR2 YFSETQ. The CDR3 coding sequence is TGCGCCAGCAGCTTGTACGAGGGTCTAAGCTCCTACAATGAGCAGTTCTTC. Translation gives CASSLYEGLSSYNEQFF. Full variable domain (rest looked up from reference TRBV5-1 and TRBJ2-1): KAGVTQTPRYLIKTRGQQVTLSCSPISGHRSVSWYQQTPGQGLQFLFEYFSETQRNKGNFPGRFSGRQFSNSRSEMNVSTLELGDSALYLCASSLYEGLSSYNEQFFGPGTRLTVL.

The V call is TRBV7-9, the J call TRBJ1-4; TRBD1 is a possible D gene (5 bases). Trimming stripped 1 base from V and 7 bases from J, with 16 bases between. This CDR3 contains 16 residues. Germline lookup yields CDR1 SEHNR and CDR2 FQNEAQ (reference sequence). The CDR3 loop is CASSLGFSGGSEKLFF. Here the CDR3 DNA reads TGTGCCAGCAGCTTAGGCTTTTCGGGGGGAAGTGAAAAACTGTTTTTT.

V usage is TRBV9 and J usage is TRBJ2-1, with TRBD2 matching 7 bases. This CDR3 spans 15 amino acids. Trimming at V came to 3 bases and at J to 1 base, leaving 4 bases not matched to a gene. In germline, CDR1 is SGDLS, CDR2 YYNGEE. Here the CDR3 DNA reads TGTGCCAGCAGCGCGCGGGAGTCGTCCTACAATGAGCAGTTCTTC. Encoded protein: CASSARESSYNEQFF.

This chain connects TRBV18 to TRBJ2-2, with TRBD1 matching over 7 bases. Per the germline V gene, CDR1 is KGHSH and CDR2 is LQKENI. The V and J ends lost 1 base and 6 bases, in that order; junction bases with no gene match: 14. The length of the CDR3 is 18 residues. This chain's CDR3 is CASSPLFPARGSAGELFF. The CDR3 nucleotides are TGTGCCAGCTCACCACTTTTTCCGGCCAGGGGGAGCGCCGGGGAGCTGTTTTTT.

The CDR3 spells CASSQTWGGFDYGYTF. Here the CDR3 DNA reads TGTGCCAGCAGCCAGACGTGGGGGGGTTTTGACTATGGCTACACCTTC. The rearrangement uses TRBV14 and TRBJ1-2; a possible D gene is TRBD1 (5 bases). Trimming pared 3 bases from V and 3 bases from J, leaving 17 bases between. The CDR3 spans 16 residues. Per germline, CDR1 SGHDN and CDR2 FVKESK.

The rearrangement links TRBV7-6 to TRBJ2-7; TRBD2 aligns across 12 bases. The CDR3 contains 17 residues. The V segment lost 3 bases and the J segment 1 base; nucleotides outside the gene matches: 7. CDR1 and CDR2 (germline): SGHVS, FNYEAQ. The CDR3 spells CASSFRLAGGKSYEQYF. Written as DNA, the CDR3 is TGTGCCAGCAGCTTCCGTCTAGCGGGAGGGAAGTCCTACGAGCAGTACTTC.

The rearrangement links TRBV5-6 to TRBJ2-7; a possible D gene is TRBD1 (5 bases). Per the germline V gene, CDR1 is SGHDT and CDR2 is YYEEEE. Trimming shortened V by 3 bases and J by 2 bases, and 9 bases separated the two germline ends. The CDR3 extends over 13 amino acids. The DNA of the CDR3 is TGTGCCAGCAGCTATCAGGGCCCCTACGAGCAGTACTTC. This gives the protein CASSYQGPYEQYF.